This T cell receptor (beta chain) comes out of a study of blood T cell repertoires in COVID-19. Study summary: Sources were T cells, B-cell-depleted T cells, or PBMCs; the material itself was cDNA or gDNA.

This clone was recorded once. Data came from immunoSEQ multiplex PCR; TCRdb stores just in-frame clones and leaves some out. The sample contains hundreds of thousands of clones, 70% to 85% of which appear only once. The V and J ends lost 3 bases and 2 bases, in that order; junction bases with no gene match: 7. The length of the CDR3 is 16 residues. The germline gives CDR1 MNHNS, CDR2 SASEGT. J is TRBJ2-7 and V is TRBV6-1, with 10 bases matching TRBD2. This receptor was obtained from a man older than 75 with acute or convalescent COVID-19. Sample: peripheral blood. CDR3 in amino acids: CASSEHLAGATYEQYF. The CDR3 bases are TGTGCCAGCAGTGAGCACCTAGCGGGGGCCACCTACGAGCAGTACTTC.